This T cell receptor beta chain is from a study of cytomegalovirus exposure and HLA in healthy donors. With 60 Vbeta and 13 Jbeta primers, the PCR was carried out. Assay used: immunoSEQ multiplex PCR; TCRdb lists only in-frame clones, some missing. The profile shows approximately 190,000 clones, 82% of them singletons. Worth noting for this clone: The antigen is unknown.

Findings and caveats of the study: Presence/absence analyses supposed approximately even sequencing depth among donors.

The material sequenced was PBMCs. This TCR was sampled from a young woman in good health and CMV-seronegative.

The CDR3 nucleotides read TGTGCCAGCAGCATAGAGGGGGACACTGAAGCTTTCTTT. Translation gives CASSIEGDTEAFF. J is TRBJ1-1 and V is TRBV21-1; the table's D call TRBD1 went unverified against the DNA. TRBV21-1 is a listed pseudogene. CDR3 size: 13 residues.